This note documents a single T cell receptor beta chain sequence. Antigen: not known. Clones were sequenced by immunoSEQ multiplex PCR, and TCRdb holds only the in-frame ones, with some missing. This table has 150,000 to 200,000 clones, about nine tenths appearing once. The length of the CDR3 is 16 residues. With V trimmed by 6 bases and J by 3 bases, 8 bases remained unmatched. Germline V gene lookup returns CDR1 MDHEN and CDR2 SYDVKM. The data belong to a study of T cell responses to AZD1222 COVID-19 vaccine. Study-wide results and caveats: Close to half of all spike-specific TCRs reportedly target regions of the variants that are unmutated.

Pooling of second doses given at about 4 or about 12 weeks was done. The starting material was peripheral blood, obtained 28 days after the second AZD1222 dose. The chain joins TRBV28 to TRBJ1-4, with 9 positions matching TRBD1. This TCR came from an adult who received the AZD1222 COVID-19 vaccine. CDR3: CASSWDRAGANEKLFF. The CDR3 bases are TGTGCCAGCAGCTGGGACAGGGCAGGAGCTAATGAAAAACTGTTTTTT. Based on the CDR3 plus reference TRBV28 and TRBJ1-4, the full variable domain is DVKVTQSSRYLVKRTGEKVFLECVQDMDHENMFWYRQDPGLGLRLIYFSYDVKMKEKGDIPEGYSVSREKKERFSLILESASTNQTSMYLCASSWDRAGANEKLFFGSGTQLSVL.